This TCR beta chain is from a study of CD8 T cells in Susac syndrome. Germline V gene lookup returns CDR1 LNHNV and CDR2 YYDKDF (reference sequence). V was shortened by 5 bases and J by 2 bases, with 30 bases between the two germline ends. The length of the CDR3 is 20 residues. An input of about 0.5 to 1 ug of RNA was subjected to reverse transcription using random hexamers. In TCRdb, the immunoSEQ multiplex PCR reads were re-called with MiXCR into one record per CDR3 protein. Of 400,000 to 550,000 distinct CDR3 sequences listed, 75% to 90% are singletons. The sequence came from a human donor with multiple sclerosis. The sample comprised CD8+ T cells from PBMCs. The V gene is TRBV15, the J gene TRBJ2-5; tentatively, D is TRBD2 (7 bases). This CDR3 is CATSPRGSGTRFETQETQYF. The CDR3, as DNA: TGTGCCACCAGCCCCAGGGGAAGCGGGACCCGATTTGAGACACAAGAGACCCAGTACTTC.